This is a list of T cell receptor beta chains from one sample in a study of CD8 T cells in ankylosing spondylitis. In TCRdb, the 5' RACE reads were re-called with MiXCR into one record per CDR3 protein. This sample yields some 450,000 distinct CDR3 sequences, of which approximately 17% are seen a single time; approximately 1% belongs to the top ten. The source material was blood, either unsorted or a sorted T cell fraction (not recorded which). These receptor sequences come from a male donor with ankylosing spondylitis. Each CDR3 is given with its conserved first and last residue. Size values are once, few and many counts, or a class for expanded clones, and some rows have none.

j_call clone_size v_call cdr3_aa
TRBJ2-1 few TRBV6-1 CASRLTSGGYHEQFF
TRBJ1-5 NA TRBV6-1 CASRSISTGNYSNQPQHF
TRBJ2-4 NA TRBV6-1 CASSEVEQGIVKNIQYF
TRBJ2-1 NA TRBV20-1 CSATSLAGGANEQFF
TRBJ2-4 NA TRBV11-1 CASSLAFTSDIAKNIQYF
TRBJ2-7 many TRBV12-3/TRBV12-4 CASSLVSYEQYF
TRBJ1-1 few TRBV14 CASSQDVFLVNTEAFF
TRBJ2-7 few TRBV4-1 CASSPGRWEEQYF
TRBJ1-1 NA TRBV3-1 CASSHRGGVEAFF
TRBJ2-5 NA TRBV20-1 CSASAGGGTETQYF
TRBJ1-2 NA TRBV9 CASSKGQDRGYTF
TRBJ2-1 NA TRBV29-1 CSVDGQSSYNEQFF
TRBJ2-7 NA TRBV5-5 CASSPSGGAFNEQYF
TRBJ2-1 many TRBV4-3 CASSQDFVSVAGGGYNEQFF
TRBJ1-1 few TRBV18 CASSLRQEAEAFF
TRBJ2-7 few TRBV23-1 CASSHPPALPSYEQYF
TRBJ1-1 few TRBV11-2 CASSLNRATSSEAFF
TRBJ2-7 NA TRBV30 CAWSGGVEQYF
TRBJ2-3 NA TRBV9 CASSVGSDLDTQYF
TRBJ1-2 NA TRBV20-1 CSVQGQGGDYGYTF
TRBJ2-1 NA TRBV27 CASRGRVYNEQFF
TRBJ2-2 NA TRBV9 CASSRDSINTGELFF
TRBJ2-1 few TRBV5-5 CASSRYEGGDEQFF
TRBJ2-7 few TRBV2 CASSERVSSYEQYF
TRBJ2-3 NA TRBV7-2 CASSFPPSPQYF
TRBJ2-3 NA TRBV9 CASSTHETSGGGDTQYF
TRBJ2-2 many TRBV29-1 CSVVRNTGELFF
TRBJ2-7 NA TRBV2 CASSEHRTGSSYEQYF
TRBJ1-1 NA TRBV7-9 CASTTRQGTEAFF
TRBJ1-1 NA TRBV2 CASSDMGGNTEAFF
TRBJ2-2 few TRBV4-2 CASSQDASGGALQTGELFF
TRBJ2-5 many TRBV29-1 CSVEEGGTETQYF
TRBJ1-4 NA TRBV20-1 CSARGTGGEKLFF
TRBJ1-1 few TRBV6-1 CASNPRGTEAFF
TRBJ2-7 few TRBV6-1 CATTRGQGSYEQYF
TRBJ1-2 NA TRBV3-1 CASSQGIDREHGYTF
TRBJ1-5 many TRBV3-1 CASSQGALGNQPQHF
TRBJ1-3 few TRBV14 CASSPRQRGNTIYF
TRBJ2-3 NA TRBV24-1 CATSASGRSTDTQYF
TRBJ1-4 few TRBV15 CATANPSRLQGEKLFF
TRBJ2-5 NA TRBV20-1 CSARTPSGGPGETQYF
TRBJ2-1 NA TRBV9 CASSVAVLAAHEQFF
TRBJ2-1 NA TRBV20-1 CSAFSGRSYNEQFF
TRBJ2-2 few TRBV5-1 CASSRTGTGGTGELFF
TRBJ2-5 NA TRBV5-1 CASTGAGTGLETQYF
TRBJ1-2 few TRBV4-2 CASSQRGANYGYTF
TRBJ1-1 NA TRBV7-2 CASSFGVVGSEAFF
TRBJ2-7 few TRBV29-1 CSGGRGDEQYF
TRBJ1-2 NA TRBV28 CASSNPGRGNYGYTF
TRBJ2-7 once TRBV27 CASSPQRKDRARANEQYF
TRBJ1-2 many TRBV15 CATSSLRDRGHRF
TRBJ2-7 NA TRBV3-1 CASSHGGRSYEQYF
TRBJ1-1 few TRBV7-2 CASSQGAVEAFF
TRBJ2-1 NA TRBV2 CASRAGGRNEQFF
TRBJ1-2 NA TRBV7-8 CASSLKIGPLSAENYGYTF
TRBJ1-2 NA TRBV7-9 CASSSGMSGYTF
TRBJ2-5 NA TRBV11-2 CASSLDAAGETQYF
TRBJ2-7 NA TRBV29-1 CSVGDPSWGVQYF